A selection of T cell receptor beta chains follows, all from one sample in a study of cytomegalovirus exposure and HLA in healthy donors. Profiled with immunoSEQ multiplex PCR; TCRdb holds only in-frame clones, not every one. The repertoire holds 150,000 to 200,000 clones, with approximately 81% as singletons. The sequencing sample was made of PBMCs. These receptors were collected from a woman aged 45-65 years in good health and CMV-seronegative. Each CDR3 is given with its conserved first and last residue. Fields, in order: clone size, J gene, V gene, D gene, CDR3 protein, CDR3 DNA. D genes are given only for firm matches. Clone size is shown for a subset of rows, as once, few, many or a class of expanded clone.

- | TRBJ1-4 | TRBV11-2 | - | CASSLGPTLGAEKLFF | TGTGCCAGCAGCTTAGGGCCGACCCTTGGGGCTGAAAAACTGTTTTTT
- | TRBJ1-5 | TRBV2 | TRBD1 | CASSETGGENQPQHF | TGTGCCAGCAGCGAAACAGGGGGTGAAAATCAGCCCCAGCATTTT
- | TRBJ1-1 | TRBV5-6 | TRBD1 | CASSFPGQGNTEAFF | TGTGCCAGCAGCTTTCCGGGACAGGGAAACACTGAAGCTTTCTTT
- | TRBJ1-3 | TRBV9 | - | CASSIDRGNTIYF | TGTGCCAGCAGCATCGACAGGGGAAACACCATATATTTT
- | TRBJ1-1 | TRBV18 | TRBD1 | CASSQGGLNTEAFF | TGTGCCAGCTCGCAGGGGGGTTTGAACACTGAAGCTTTCTTT
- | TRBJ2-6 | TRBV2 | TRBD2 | CASSVTSGGGANVLTF | TGTGCCAGCAGTGTGACTAGCGGGGGTGGGGCCAACGTCCTGACTTTC
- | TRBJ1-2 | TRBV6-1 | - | CASKADYGYTF | TGTGCCAGCAAGGCGGACTATGGCTACACCTTC
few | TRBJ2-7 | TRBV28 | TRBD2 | CASTPLGLAGVQYF | TGTGCCAGCACCCCGCTGGGACTAGCGGGAGTACAGTACTTC
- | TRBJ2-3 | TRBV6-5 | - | CASSYGGTDTQYF | TGTGCCAGCAGTTACGGAGGCACAGATACGCAGTATTTT
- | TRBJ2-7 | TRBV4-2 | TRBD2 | CASSQEEGSGVSYEQYF | TGTGCCAGCAGCCAAGAGGAAGGTAGCGGGGTATCCTACGAGCAGTACTTC
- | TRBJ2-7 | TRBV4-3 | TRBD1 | CASSQEGRGIHEQYF | TGCGCCAGCAGCCAAGAAGGCAGGGGGATCCACGAGCAGTACTTC
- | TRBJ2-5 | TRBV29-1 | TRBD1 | CSVDRLAGQGAQYF | TGCAGCGTTGATCGTCTAGCGGGACAGGGGGCCCAGTACTTC
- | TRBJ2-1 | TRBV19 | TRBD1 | CASSIGDSRYEQFF | TGTGCCAGTAGTATAGGGGACAGCAGGTATGAGCAGTTCTTC
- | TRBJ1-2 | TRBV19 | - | CASSQQEANYGYTF | TGTGCCAGTAGCCAACAGGAAGCTAACTATGGCTACACCTTC
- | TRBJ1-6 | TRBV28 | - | CASRTRGGNSPLHF | TGTGCCAGCAGGACCCGGGGAGGGAATTCACCCCTCCACTTT
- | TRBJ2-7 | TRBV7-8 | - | CASSFETSLSYEQYF | TGTGCCAGCAGCTTCGAGACAAGCCTCTCCTACGAGCAGTACTTC
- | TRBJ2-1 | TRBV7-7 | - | CASSLDMGEQFF | TGTGCTAGCAGCTTAGACATGGGCGAGCAGTTCTTC
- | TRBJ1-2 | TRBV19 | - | CASSIDRGFGYTF | TGTGCCAGTAGTATAGATCGGGGTTTTGGCTACACCTTC
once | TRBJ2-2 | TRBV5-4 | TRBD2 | CASSPGGLAGIGGELFF | TGTGCCAGCAGCCCCGGGGGACTAGCGGGAATCGGCGGGGAGCTGTTTTTT
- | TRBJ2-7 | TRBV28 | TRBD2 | CASNRGDSYEQYF | TGTGCCAGCAACCGGGGGGACTCCTACGAGCAGTACTTC
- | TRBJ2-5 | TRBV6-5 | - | CASSVASVQETQYF | TGTGCCAGCAGCGTGGCTAGCGTACAAGAGACCCAGTACTTC
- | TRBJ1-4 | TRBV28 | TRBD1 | CASSFDRVREKLFF | TGTGCCAGCAGTTTCGACAGGGTCAGGGAAAAACTGTTTTTT
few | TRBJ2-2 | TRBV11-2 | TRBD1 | CASSNRGPPGELFF | TGTGCCAGCAGTAACAGGGGGCCCCCCGGGGAGCTGTTTTTT
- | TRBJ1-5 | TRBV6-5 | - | CASSYSRGLQPQHF | TGTGCCAGCAGTTACAGCAGGGGATTACAGCCCCAGCATTTT
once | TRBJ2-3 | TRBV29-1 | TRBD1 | CSVEDVGRGKRVTQYF | TGCAGCGTTGAAGACGTAGGCAGGGGGAAGAGGGTCACGCAGTATTTT
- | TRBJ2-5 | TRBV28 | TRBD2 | CASSLGTIAGGRETQYF | TGTGCCAGCAGTTTGGGTACCATAGCGGGGGGGCGGGAGACCCAGTACTTC
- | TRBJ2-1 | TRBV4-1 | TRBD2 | CASSHYGLAGNEQFF | TGCGCCAGCAGCCACTACGGACTAGCGGGCAATGAGCAGTTCTTC
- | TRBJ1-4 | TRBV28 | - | CASSLPGVQLFF | TGTGCCAGCAGCCTACCCGGGGTTCAGCTGTTTTTT
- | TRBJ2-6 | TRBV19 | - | CASSIRQNSGANVLTF | TGTGCCAGTAGTATCCGACAGAACTCTGGGGCCAACGTCCTGACTTTC
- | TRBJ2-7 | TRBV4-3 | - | CASSQDYSYEQYF | TGCGCCAGCAGCCAAGATTACTCCTACGAGCAGTACTTC
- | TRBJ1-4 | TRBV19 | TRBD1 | CASSKGTVATNEKLFF | TGTGCCAGTAGTAAAGGGACAGTTGCAACTAATGAAAAACTGTTTTTT
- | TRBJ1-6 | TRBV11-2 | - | CASSLGFAGSYNSPLHF | TGTGCCAGCAGCTTAGGGTTTGCGGGGTCCTATAATTCCCCCCTCCACTTT
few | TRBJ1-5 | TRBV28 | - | CASSSWRPGPRSSNQPQHF | TGTGCCAGCAGTTCATGGAGGCCAGGGCCCCGTTCTAGCAATCAGCCCCAGCATTTT
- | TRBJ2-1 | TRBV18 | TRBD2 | CASSPPGLAGAYNEQFF | TGTGCCAGCTCACCACCGGGACTAGCGGGAGCCTACAATGAGCAGTTCTTC
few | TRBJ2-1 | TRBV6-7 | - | CASSYSRDCYNNEQFF | TGTGCCAGCAGTTACTCTCGGGACTGCTACAACAATGAGCAGTTCTTC
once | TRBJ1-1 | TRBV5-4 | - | CASSLQQGASVTEAFF | TGTGCCAGCAGCCTGCAACAGGGTGCCTCAGTCACTGAAGCTTTCTTT
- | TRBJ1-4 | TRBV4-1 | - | CASSRSPGGAEKLFF | TGCGCCAGCAGCCGCAGCCCGGGGGGAGCTGAAAAACTGTTTTTT
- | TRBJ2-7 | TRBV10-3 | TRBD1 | CAISDRGNRNEQYF | TGTGCCATCAGTGACAGGGGGAATAGGAACGAGCAGTACTTC
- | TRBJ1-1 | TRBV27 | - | CASSLRQGMTEAFF | TGTGCCAGCAGTTTACGGCAGGGTATGACTGAAGCTTTCTTT
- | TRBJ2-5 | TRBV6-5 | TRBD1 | CASKIDRGETQYF | TGTGCCAGCAAAATCGACAGGGGGGAGACCCAGTACTTC
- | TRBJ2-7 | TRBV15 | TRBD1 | CATSRDRGSSYEQYF | TGTGCCACCAGCAGAGACAGGGGGTCCTCCTACGAGCAGTACTTC
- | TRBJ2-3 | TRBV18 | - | CASSPGAITDTQYF | TGTGCCAGCTCACCAGGAGCGATCACAGATACGCAGTATTTT
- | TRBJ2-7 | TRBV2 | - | CASRDRGGGFYEQYF | TGTGCCAGCAGGGATAGGGGTGGGGGCTTTTACGAGCAGTACTTC
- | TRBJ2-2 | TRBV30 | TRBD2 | CAWSVGEGPGELFF | TGTGCCTGGAGTGTAGGGGAGGGTCCCGGGGAGCTGTTTTTT
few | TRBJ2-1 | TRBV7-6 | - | CASSLAKTGSSVQFF | TGTGCCAGCAGCTTAGCAAAGACAGGTTCCTCGGTGCAGTTCTTC
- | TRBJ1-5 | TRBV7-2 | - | CASSSFLTVGPQHF | TGTGCCAGCAGCTCATTCCTTACAGTAGGGCCCCAGCATTTT
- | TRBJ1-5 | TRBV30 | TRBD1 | CALGVTGGSNQPQHF | TGTGCCCTAGGAGTGACAGGGGGTAGCAATCAGCCCCAGCATTTT
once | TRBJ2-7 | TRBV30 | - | CAWSVDYYEQYF | TGTGCCTGGAGTGTAGACTATTACGAGCAGTACTTC
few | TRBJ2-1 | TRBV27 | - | CASSKMGGPYNEQFF | TGTGCCAGCAGTAAGATGGGGGGGCCGTACAATGAGCAGTTCTTC
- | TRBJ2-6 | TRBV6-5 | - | CASARDNSGANVLTF | TGTGCCAGTGCTAGGGACAACTCTGGGGCCAACGTCCTGACTTTC